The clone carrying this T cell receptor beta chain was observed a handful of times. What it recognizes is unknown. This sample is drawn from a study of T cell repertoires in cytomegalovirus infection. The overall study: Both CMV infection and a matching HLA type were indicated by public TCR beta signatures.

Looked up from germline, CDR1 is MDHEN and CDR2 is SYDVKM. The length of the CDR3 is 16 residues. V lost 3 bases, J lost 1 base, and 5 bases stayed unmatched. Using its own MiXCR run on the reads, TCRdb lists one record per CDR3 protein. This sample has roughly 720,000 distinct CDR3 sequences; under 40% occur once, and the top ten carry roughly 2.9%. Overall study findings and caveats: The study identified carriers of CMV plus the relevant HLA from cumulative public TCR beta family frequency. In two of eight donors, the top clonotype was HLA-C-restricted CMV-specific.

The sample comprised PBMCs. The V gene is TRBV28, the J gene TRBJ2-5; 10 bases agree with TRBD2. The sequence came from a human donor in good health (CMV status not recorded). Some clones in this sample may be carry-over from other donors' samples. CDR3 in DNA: TGTGCCAGCAGTTTTGTAGCGGGAGGCCTCCAAGAGACCCAGTACTTC. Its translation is CASSFVAGGLQETQYF.